The rows below give T cell receptor beta chains drawn from one sample of a study of CD8 T cells in Susac syndrome. Using its own MiXCR run on the immunoSEQ multiplex PCR reads, TCRdb lists one record per CDR3 protein. The sample lists about 73,000 distinct CDR3 sequences; approximately 94% were seen once. Sequencing was done on a sample of CD8+ T cells from PBMCs. These receptors all stem from a human donor with multiple sclerosis. CDR3s include the opening cysteine and the closing phenylalanine or tryptophan. The D gene is left open where the match is weak. Size is omitted from some rows. Given values are once, few, many or a class for expanded clones.

J gene,V gene,clone size,D gene,CDR3 DNA,CDR3 protein
TRBJ2-3,TRBV4-1,few,TRBD2,TGCGCCAGCAGCCAGGGACTAGCGGGAACAGATACGCAGTATTTT,CASSQGLAGTDTQYF
TRBJ1-1,TRBV30,.,.,TGTGCCTGGAGTGTTGGCAAGAACACTGAAGCTTTCTTT,CAWSVGKNTEAFF
TRBJ1-1,TRBV7-2,.,TRBD1,TGTGCCAGCACCATCCAGGGGGCTGGAACTGAAGCTTTCTTT,CASTIQGAGTEAFF
TRBJ2-4,TRBV29-1,.,.,TGCAGCGGCGGGCCCTCAGCCAAAAACATTCAGTACTTC,CSGGPSAKNIQYF
TRBJ1-1,TRBV2,.,.,TGTGCCAGCAGTGAGATGCAGGGAATCACTGAAGCTTTCTTT,CASSEMQGITEAFF
TRBJ2-7,TRBV27,.,TRBD2,TGTGCCAGCAGTTTAGGAATAGCGGGAGGCTACGAGCAGTACTTC,CASSLGIAGGYEQYF
TRBJ2-4,TRBV5-1,.,.,TGCGCCAGCAGCCCGCCCAGGGAAAACATTCAGTACTTC,CASSPPRENIQYF
TRBJ2-5,TRBV29-1,.,TRBD2,TGCAGCGTTGACCCAGGGACTAGCGGGAGAATGGGGGAGACCCAGTACTTC,CSVDPGTSGRMGETQYF
TRBJ2-2,TRBV9,.,.,TGTGCCAGCAGCGTACCCCGAACAGGGTGGAACACCGGGGAGCTGTTTTTT,CASSVPRTGWNTGELFF
TRBJ2-7,TRBV4-3,.,.,TGCGCCAGCAGCCAGGGATACAGCTACGAGCAGTACTTC,CASSQGYSYEQYF
TRBJ2-2,TRBV7-3,.,.,TGTGCCAGCAGCTTACCGGGCGCGGGCGGGGAGCTGTTTTTT,CASSLPGAGGELFF
TRBJ1-2,TRBV5-6,.,TRBD1,TGTGCCAGCAGCTTCGTGACAGGGGATGGCTACACCTTC,CASSFVTGDGYTF
TRBJ2-3,TRBV5-6,.,.,TGTGCCAGCAGCTTGGGCTATGCAGATACGCAGTATTTT,CASSLGYADTQYF
TRBJ1-1,TRBV5-4,once,.,TGTGCCAGCAGCTTGACCCTATTGAACACTGAAGCTTTCTTT,CASSLTLLNTEAFF
TRBJ2-7,TRBV7-9,.,.,TGTGCCAGCAGCTTAGGGAGCGCGATACCTTCCTACGAGCAGTACTTC,CASSLGSAIPSYEQYF
TRBJ2-7,TRBV6-1,once,TRBD1,TGTGCCAGCACCCTCGGGACAGTTCCCTACGAGCAGTACTTC,CASTLGTVPYEQYF
TRBJ2-3,TRBV30,.,TRBD2,TGTGCCTCAAGCGGGAGTCGTCAAGTAGATACGCAGTATTTT,CASSGSRQVDTQYF
TRBJ1-2,TRBV20-1,.,.,TGCAGTTCAAGGCCCCCGACTAGGGGGTCCTTGGACGGCTACACCTTC,CSSRPPTRGSLDGYTF
TRBJ2-7,TRBV20-1,.,.,TGCAGTGTCGGGGACCGTGGGACCTACGAGCAGTACTTC,CSVGDRGTYEQYF
TRBJ1-4,TRBV9,.,.,TGTGCCAGCAGCCCCTCCGGGACACCGAGTGAAAAACTGTTTTTT,CASSPSGTPSEKLFF
TRBJ2-7,TRBV23-1,.,.,TGCGCCAGCAGTCCTTTAACGGGGGAGCAGTACTTC,CASSPLTGEQYF
TRBJ2-7,TRBV27,.,.,TGTGCCAGCAGTCAAAGCTCCTACGAGCAGTACTTC,CASSQSSYEQYF
TRBJ1-2,TRBV27,.,.,TGTGCCAGCAGTTTATTCCCAGGGCCCTCGGGAGGCTACACCTTC,CASSLFPGPSGGYTF
TRBJ1-1,TRBV4-2,.,.,TGTGCCAGCAGCCATAACCGTGGCACTGAAGCTTTCTTT,CASSHNRGTEAFF
TRBJ1-5,TRBV27,once,TRBD1,TGTGCCAGCAGTTCTACCGGGACAGTAAGTTATCAGCCCCAGCATTTT,CASSSTGTVSYQPQHF
TRBJ2-2,TRBV18,.,.,TGTGCCAGCTCATCCTACACCGGGGAGCTGTTTTTT,CASSSYTGELFF
TRBJ1-1,TRBV18,once,.,TGTGCCAGCTCACCACCGGGGGCAGAGAACACTGAAGCTTTCTTT,CASSPPGAENTEAFF
TRBJ2-7,TRBV27,.,.,TGTGCCAGCAGTTTAACGCCGAATTCCTACGAGCAGTACTTC,CASSLTPNSYEQYF
TRBJ2-2,TRBV12-5,.,.,TGTGCTAGTGGTTTGCTTTCGGCGAACACCGGGGAGCTGTTTTTT,CASGLLSANTGELFF
TRBJ2-1,TRBV13,few,.,TGTGCCAGCAGCTCCTACAATGAGCAGTTCTTC,CASSSYNEQFF
TRBJ1-2,TRBV7-9,.,TRBD1,TGTGCCAGCAGCTTAGGCCTAGGGACAGGGAATTATGGCTACACCTTC,CASSLGLGTGNYGYTF
TRBJ1-2,TRBV20-1,.,.,TGCAGTGCTAGAGAGGCTGGGACGGCGTTTGACTATGGCTACACCTTC,CSAREAGTAFDYGYTF
TRBJ2-2,TRBV3-1,.,TRBD2,TGTGCCAGCAGCCAAGTGCGGGAGGGCACCGGGGAGCTGTTTTTT,CASSQVREGTGELFF
TRBJ2-6,TRBV5-6,few,.,TGTGCCAGCAGCTTGATGTCCTCTGGGGCCAACGTCCTGACTTTC,CASSLMSSGANVLTF
TRBJ2-6,TRBV30,.,.,TGTGCCTGGAGTCCTGGGGCCAACGTCCTGACTTTC,CAWSPGANVLTF
TRBJ2-5,TRBV7-3,once,.,TGTGCCAGCAGCTTCCAAAGGGAGACCCAGTACTTC,CASSFQRETQYF
TRBJ2-6,TRBV5-6,once,TRBD1,TGTGCCAGCAGCGAGCGGACAGGCCTTCTCTCTGGGGCCAACGTCCTGACTTTC,CASSERTGLLSGANVLTF
TRBJ1-2,TRBV27,.,.,TGTGCCAGCAGTTCTGGGCCCCATGGCTACACCTTC,CASSSGPHGYTF
TRBJ2-1,TRBV20-1,.,.,TGCAGTGCTAGCATGGCGGACCGATTAAGAGATGAGCAGTTCTTC,CSASMADRLRDEQFF
TRBJ2-5,TRBV5-1,.,TRBD2,TGCGCCAGCAGCTTCCTAACGGGACTAGAGGAGACCCAGTACTTC,CASSFLTGLEETQYF
TRBJ1-2,TRBV27,.,TRBD1,TGTGCCAGCAGTTCCTCCGATGTCGACAGGGGGAGGAACTATGGCTACACCTTC,CASSSSDVDRGRNYGYTF